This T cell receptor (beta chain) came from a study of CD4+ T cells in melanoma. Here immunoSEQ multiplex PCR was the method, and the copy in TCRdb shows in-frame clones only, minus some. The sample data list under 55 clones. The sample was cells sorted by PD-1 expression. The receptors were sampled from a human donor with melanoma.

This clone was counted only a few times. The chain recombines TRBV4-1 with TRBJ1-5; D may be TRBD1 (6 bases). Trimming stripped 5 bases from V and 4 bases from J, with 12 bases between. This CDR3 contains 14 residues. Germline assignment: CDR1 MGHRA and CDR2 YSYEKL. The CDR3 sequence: CASSDTGRNQPQHF. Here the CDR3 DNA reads TGCGCCAGCAGCGATACAGGGAGAAATCAGCCCCAGCATTTT.